One and the same sample provided the 3 T cell receptor beta chains below, sequenced in a study of blood T cell repertoires in COVID-19. Only in-frame clones appear in the TCRdb table, and some are missing; sequencing was by immunoSEQ multiplex PCR. The sample has tens of thousands of clones; 88% are singletons. Sequenced material: peripheral blood. Receptors were obtained from a woman of 80 years or more with acute or convalescent COVID-19.

The rearrangement links TRBV5-1 to TRBJ1-2; tentative D call: TRBD1 (5 bases). The germline V and J ends were trimmed by 2 bases and 5 bases, with 10 bases remaining between them. The germline gives CDR1 SGHRS, CDR2 YFSETQ. CDR3 length: 13 amino acids. CDR3 in amino acids: CASSFGRDYGYTF. CDR3 in DNA: TGCGCCAGCAGCTTCGGCAGGGATTATGGCTACACCTTC.

The chain combines TRBV29-1 with TRBJ1-1; D may be TRBD1 (5 bases). The CDR3 covers 13 residues. Deletions cut 1 base from V and 1 base from J, with 7 bases between. Germline CDR1 reads SQVTM; CDR2 reads ANQGSEA. The CDR3 DNA reads as TGCAGCGTTGAAGTTGGGGCGAACACTGAAGCTTTCTTT. Translation: CSVEVGANTEAFF.

This clone appeared once. The rearrangement joins TRBV21-1 to TRBJ2-7; the table's D call, TRBD2, has no DNA check behind it. TRBV21-1 is labeled a pseudogene. The CDR3 consists of 15 residues. CDR3 amino acids: CASSKAGGAGNEQYF. DNA for the CDR3: TGTGCCAGCAGCAAAGCGGGGGGGGCAGGGAACGAGCAGTACTTC.